Listed below are T cell receptor beta chains from one sample, sequenced in a study of blood T cells in healthy people across ages. TCRdb redid the calling of the 5' RACE reads with MiXCR, one entry per CDR3 protein. The sample records about 1.8 million distinct CDR3 sequences, about 49% being singletons. Input material: blood. These receptors were collected from a woman between 40 and 50 years old in good health. Both conserved end residues are part of each CDR3. The D gene is left open where the match is weak. Expanded clones get a size class; other rows say once, few or many, or leave the size out.

D	size	V	length	J	CDR3	DNA
.	few	TRBV2	14	TRBJ1-1	CASSEALGGTEAFF	TGTGCCAGCAGTGAAGCGCTGGGGGGTACTGAAGCTTTCTTT
.	few	TRBV6-2/TRBV6-3	12	TRBJ1-2	CASSPISAGYTF	TGTGCCAGCAGCCCGATATCGGCTGGCTACACCTTC
TRBD2	few	TRBV4-2	16	TRBJ2-5	CASRLGLGASGETQYF	TGTGCCAGCCGCCTGGGACTAGGGGCCTCGGGAGAGACCCAGTACTTC
TRBD2	.	TRBV12-3/TRBV12-4	15	TRBJ2-5	CASSGTSGGEETQYF	TGTGCCAGCAGTGGGACTAGCGGGGGGGAGGAGACCCAGTACTTC
TRBD1	.	TRBV28	20	TRBJ2-6	CASSLKTGGFTYSGANVLTF	TGTGCCAGCAGTTTAAAGACAGGGGGTTTCACCTACTCTGGGGCCAACGTCCTGACTTTC
TRBD2	.	TRBV13	16	TRBJ2-5	CASSSPAGGDAETQYF	TGTGCCAGCAGTTCCCCAGCGGGGGGGGACGCGGAGACCCAGTACTTC
.	few	TRBV29-1	14	TRBJ2-3	CSVAGDPSTDTQYF	TGCAGCGTTGCGGGAGACCCTAGCACAGATACGCAGTATTTT
TRBD1	.	TRBV12-3/TRBV12-4	16	TRBJ1-5	CASRAQGAGGNQPQHF	TGTGCCAGCAGGGCACAGGGGGCTGGGGGCAATCAGCCCCAGCATTTT
TRBD2	.	TRBV13	16	TRBJ2-1	CASSLGVQRGNNEQFF	TGTGCCAGCAGCTTAGGCGTCCAGCGGGGGAACAATGAGCAGTTCTTC
TRBD1	.	TRBV27	15	TRBJ1-2	CASSLFRDSLYGYTF	TGTGCCAGCAGTTTATTCCGGGACAGCCTCTATGGCTACACCTTC
TRBD2	.	TRBV4-3	16	TRBJ2-1	CASSQNSGGGYNEQFF	TGCGCCAGCAGCCAAAATAGCGGGGGGGGTTACAATGAGCAGTTCTTC
TRBD1	.	TRBV5-1	16	TRBJ2-5	CASSVEQGALQETQYF	TGCGCCAGCAGCGTTGAACAGGGGGCCCTTCAAGAGACCCAGTACTTC
TRBD1	.	TRBV7-2	15	TRBJ1-2	CASSPGQGVFYGYTF	TGTGCCAGCAGTCCAGGACAGGGCGTTTTCTATGGCTACACCTTC
.	few	TRBV4-1	17	TRBJ2-1	CASSQASHSSLGDEQFF	TGCGCCAGCAGCCAAGCATCCCACAGCTCCCTTGGCGATGAGCAGTTCTTC
.	.	TRBV3-1	16	TRBJ2-1	CASSQGVLIGANEQFF	TGTGCCAGTAGCCAAGGGGTCCTGATAGGGGCCAATGAGCAGTTCTTC
.	.	TRBV11-2	14	TRBJ2-3	CASSLASKQDTQYF	TGTGCCAGCAGCTTAGCGTCGAAGCAGGATACGCAGTATTTT
TRBD1	.	TRBV28	14	TRBJ1-1	CASTGTGAQPEAFF	TGTGCCAGCACCGGGACAGGGGCGCAACCTGAAGCTTTCTTT
.	.	TRBV6-1	14	TRBJ2-7	CATRPQLPPYEQYF	TGTGCCACCCGGCCGCAGCTACCACCCTACGAGCAGTACTTC
TRBD1	few	TRBV28	15	TRBJ2-1	CASSDRQGFGNEQFF	TGTGCCAGCAGTGATAGACAGGGATTTGGCAATGAGCAGTTCTTC
TRBD2	.	TRBV7-9	16	TRBJ2-7	CASSPPGLESYNEQYF	TGTGCCAGCAGCCCCCCGGGACTAGAGTCCTACAATGAGCAGTACTTC
TRBD1	few	TRBV29-1	18	TRBJ2-3	CSVDSGTGPSFGTDTQYF	TGCAGCGTTGATTCCGGGACAGGGCCCTCTTTCGGCACAGATACGCAGTATTTT
.	.	TRBV29-1	15	TRBJ2-1	CSVEDGGLSYNEQFF	TGCAGCGTTGAAGACGGGGGGCTCTCCTACAATGAGCAGTTCTTC
.	few	TRBV4-3	17	TRBJ2-4	CASSQERRTLTKNIQYF	TGCGCCAGCAGCCAAGAACGGCGGACCCTGACCAAAAACATTCAGTACTTC
.	once	TRBV15	14	TRBJ2-5	CATSGGLFQETQYF	TGTGCCACCAGCGGAGGCCTCTTTCAAGAGACCCAGTACTTC
.	many	TRBV28	13	TRBJ2-7	CASSLTATYEQYF	TGCGCCAGCAGCTTGACAGCCACCTACGAGCAGTACTTC
TRBD1	.	TRBV7-2	14	TRBJ2-1	CASSTGGSGNEQFF	TGTGCCAGCAGCACAGGGGGTAGTGGGAATGAGCAGTTCTTC
TRBD1	.	TRBV28	14	TRBJ2-5	CASSQTGGYETQYF	TGTGCCAGCAGTCAAACAGGGGGTTACGAGACCCAGTACTTC
TRBD2	few	TRBV20-1	15	TRBJ2-7	CSAPQLAGASYEQYF	TGCAGTGCCCCCCAACTAGCGGGGGCCTCCTACGAGCAGTACTTC
.	.	TRBV4-3	15	TRBJ2-3	CASSQQESSTDTQYF	TGCGCCAGCAGTCAACAGGAGTCTAGCACAGATACGCAGTATTTT
.	.	TRBV6-1	11	TRBJ2-5	CASSQRGVQYF	TGTGCCAGCAGCCAGAGGGGGGTACAGTACTTC
.	few	TRBV27	11	TRBJ2-7	CASSFAAEQYF	TGTGCCAGCAGTTTTGCGGCCGAGCAGTACTTC
TRBD2	.	TRBV5-1	16	TRBJ2-1	CASSLVMSGGTNEQFF	TGCGCCAGCAGCTTGGTTATGAGCGGGGGGACTAATGAGCAGTTCTTC
.	few	TRBV5-1	13	TRBJ2-5	CASSLKQQETQYF	TGCGCCAGCAGCTTGAAACAGCAAGAGACCCAGTACTTC
.	once	TRBV7-2	15	TRBJ2-5	CASSLTRGGVETQYF	TGTGCCAGCAGCTTAACCCGGGGAGGAGTGGAGACCCAGTACTTC
.	few	TRBV27	16	TRBJ2-3	CASSLGAGRITDTQYF	TGTGCCAGCAGTTTGGGGGCGGGGCGAATCACAGATACGCAGTATTTT
TRBD1	.	TRBV10-3	15	TRBJ1-2	CAISETGTGHYGYTF	TGTGCCATCAGTGAGACCGGGACAGGGCACTATGGCTACACCTTC
TRBD1	.	TRBV5-1	15	TRBJ2-1	CASTKRTGAYNEQFF	TGCGCCAGCACCAAGCGGACAGGGGCCTACAATGAGCAGTTCTTC
TRBD2	.	TRBV28	13	TRBJ2-1	CALKRGAYNEQFF	TGTGCCTTAAAGCGGGGGGCCTACAATGAGCAGTTCTTC
.	.	TRBV19	14	TRBJ2-7	CASSIDRSSYEQYF	TGTGCCAGTAGTATCGACCGGAGCTCCTACGAGCAGTACTTC
.	.	TRBV7-2	14	TRBJ2-5	CASSFAGYQETQYF	TGTGCCAGCAGTTTTGCCGGCTACCAAGAGACCCAGTACTTC
.	.	TRBV29-1	12	TRBJ2-3	CSVPLDVDTQYF	TGCAGCGTCCCCCTTGACGTGGATACGCAGTATTTT
.	few	TRBV7-9	14	TRBJ2-1	CASSGPPDENEQFF	TGTGCCAGCAGCGGCCCACCGGACGAAAATGAGCAGTTCTTC
.	.	TRBV27	14	TRBJ2-5	CASSFSATQETQYF	TGTGCCAGCAGTTTTTCAGCGACCCAAGAGACCCAGTACTTC
.	.	TRBV7-8	13	TRBJ2-7	CASSLALQDEQYF	TGTGCCAGCAGCTTAGCGCTTCAGGACGAGCAGTACTTC
.	few	TRBV2	13	TRBJ2-1	CASRSTGFNEQFF	TGTGCCAGCAGATCCACAGGTTTCAATGAGCAGTTCTTC
TRBD2	.	TRBV4-2	19	TRBJ2-3	CASSTGTSGETTSTDTQYF	TGTGCCAGCAGCACAGGGACTAGCGGGGAAACAACTAGCACAGATACGCAGTATTTT
TRBD1	few	TRBV12-3/TRBV12-4	15	TRBJ2-3	CASSYRGAGTDTQYF	TGTGCCAGCAGTTACAGGGGGGCAGGTACAGATACGCAGTATTTT
.	.	TRBV29-1	14	TRBJ1-2	CSSAGEGGNYGYTF	TGCAGCTCGGCCGGGGAGGGTGGGAACTATGGCTACACCTTC
TRBD1	.	TRBV4-2	13	TRBJ1-1	CASSQVGQTEAFF	TGTGCCAGCAGCCAAGTGGGACAGACTGAAGCTTTCTTT
TRBD2	.	TRBV20-1	16	TRBJ2-5	CSARATSGGRIETQYF	TGCAGTGCTAGAGCGACTAGCGGGGGGAGAATAGAGACCCAGTACTTC